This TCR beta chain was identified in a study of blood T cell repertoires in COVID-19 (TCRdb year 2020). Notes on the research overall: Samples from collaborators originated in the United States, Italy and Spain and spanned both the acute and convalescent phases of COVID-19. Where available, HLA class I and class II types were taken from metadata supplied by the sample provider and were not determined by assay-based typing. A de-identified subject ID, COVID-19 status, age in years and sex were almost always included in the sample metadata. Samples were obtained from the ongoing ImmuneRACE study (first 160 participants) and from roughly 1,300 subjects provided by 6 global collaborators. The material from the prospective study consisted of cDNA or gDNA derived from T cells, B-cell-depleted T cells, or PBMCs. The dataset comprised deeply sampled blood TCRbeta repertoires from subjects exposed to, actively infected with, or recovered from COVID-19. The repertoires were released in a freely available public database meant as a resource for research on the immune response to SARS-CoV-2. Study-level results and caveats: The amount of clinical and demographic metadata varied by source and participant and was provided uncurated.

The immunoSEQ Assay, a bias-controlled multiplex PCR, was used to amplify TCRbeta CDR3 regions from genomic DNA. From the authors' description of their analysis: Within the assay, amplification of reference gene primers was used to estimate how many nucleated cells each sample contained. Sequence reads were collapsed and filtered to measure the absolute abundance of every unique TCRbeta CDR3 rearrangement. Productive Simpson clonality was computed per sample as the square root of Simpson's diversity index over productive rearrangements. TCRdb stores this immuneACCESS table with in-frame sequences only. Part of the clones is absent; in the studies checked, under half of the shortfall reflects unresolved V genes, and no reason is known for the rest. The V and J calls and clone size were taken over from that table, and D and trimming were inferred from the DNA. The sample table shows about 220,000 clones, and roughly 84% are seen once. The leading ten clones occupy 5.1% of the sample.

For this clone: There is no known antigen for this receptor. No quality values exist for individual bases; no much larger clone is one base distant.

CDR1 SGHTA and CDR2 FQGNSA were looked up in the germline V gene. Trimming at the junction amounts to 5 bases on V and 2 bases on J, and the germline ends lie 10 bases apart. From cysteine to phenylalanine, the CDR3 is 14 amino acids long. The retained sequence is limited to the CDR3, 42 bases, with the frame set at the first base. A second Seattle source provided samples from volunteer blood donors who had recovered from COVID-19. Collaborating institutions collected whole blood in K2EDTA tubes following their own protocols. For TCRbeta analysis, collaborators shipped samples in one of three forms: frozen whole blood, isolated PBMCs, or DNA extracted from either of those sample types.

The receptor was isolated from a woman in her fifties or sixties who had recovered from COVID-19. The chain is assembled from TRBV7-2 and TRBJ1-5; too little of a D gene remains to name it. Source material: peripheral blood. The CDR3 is CASSPVSGNQPQHF. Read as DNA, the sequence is TGTGCCAGCAGCCCCGTTTCGGGCAATCAGCCCCAGCATTTT.